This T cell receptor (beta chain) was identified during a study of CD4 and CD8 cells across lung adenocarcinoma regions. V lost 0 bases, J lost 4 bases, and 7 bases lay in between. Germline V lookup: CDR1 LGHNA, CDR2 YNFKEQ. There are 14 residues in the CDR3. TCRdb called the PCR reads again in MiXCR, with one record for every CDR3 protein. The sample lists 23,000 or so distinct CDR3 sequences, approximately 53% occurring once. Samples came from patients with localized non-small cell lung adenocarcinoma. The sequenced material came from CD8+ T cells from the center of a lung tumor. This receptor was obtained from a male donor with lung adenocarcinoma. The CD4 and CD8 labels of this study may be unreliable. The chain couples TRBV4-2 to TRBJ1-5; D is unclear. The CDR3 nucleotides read TGTGCCAGCAGCCAAGAACTGACAAATCAGCCCCAGCATTTT. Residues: CASSQELTNQPQHF.